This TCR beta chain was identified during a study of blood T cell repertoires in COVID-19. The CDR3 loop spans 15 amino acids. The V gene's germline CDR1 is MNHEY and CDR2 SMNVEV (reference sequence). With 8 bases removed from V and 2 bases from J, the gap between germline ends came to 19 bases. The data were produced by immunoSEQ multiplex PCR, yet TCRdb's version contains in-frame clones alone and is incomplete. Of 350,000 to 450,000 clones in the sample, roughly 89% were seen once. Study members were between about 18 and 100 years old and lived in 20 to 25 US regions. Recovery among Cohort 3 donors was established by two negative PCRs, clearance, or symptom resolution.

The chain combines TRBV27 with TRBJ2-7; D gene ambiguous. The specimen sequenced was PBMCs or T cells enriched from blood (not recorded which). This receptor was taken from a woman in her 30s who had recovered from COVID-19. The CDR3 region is CASLRWASGTYEQYF. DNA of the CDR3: TGTGCCAGCCTAAGGTGGGCCTCTGGCACCTACGAGCAGTACTTC.